These T cell receptor beta chains were read from a single sample in a study of blood T cell repertoires in COVID-19. Clones were read by immunoSEQ multiplex PCR, and TCRdb kept only the in-frame ones, dropping some. This table holds about 120,000 clones, about nine tenths found once. Sequenced sample: peripheral blood. The source is a human donor with active COVID-19. The donor label of this sample is uncertain. Each CDR3 is given without its conserved first and last residue. D genes are given only for firm matches.

.	TRBV4-3	ASSQDLAQETQY
.	TRBV20-1	SASRDNLNTGELF
.	TRBV7-2	ASSLRTASNQPQH
TRBD1	TRBV3-1/TRBV3-2	ASSQDGQDSYEQY
.	TRBV7-9	ASRSGVITEAF
.	TRBV6-5	ASSFQSQETQY
.	TRBV5-4	ASSSEGQNTGELF
.	TRBV6-5	ASRDRSYEQY
TRBD1	TRBV6-5	ASRGGGTGTDEQY
TRBD1	TRBV7-9	ASSLLGQAGSYGYT
.	TRBV7-7	ASSPTDRTNEKLF
TRBD2	TRBV6-2/TRBV6-3	ASSYAGGLEDTQY
.	TRBV6-1	ASSVGRPSLDNSPLH
.	TRBV5-4	ASSAGYGYT
.	TRBV4-3	ASSQDSGAEAF
.	TRBV5-1	ASSLFVSADTQY
TRBD2	TRBV29-1	SVDQFSGGSYNEQF
.	TRBV9	ASSPGITRGYT
TRBD2	TRBV2	ASSETSGGDNEQF
TRBD2	TRBV7-2	ASSPGVLAGQETQY
TRBD2	TRBV7-9	ASSSGLANLNTGELF
TRBD2	TRBV5-1	ASSLAASGGTITQETQY
TRBD2	TRBV4-3	ASSSRTSGGLDTQY
TRBD2	TRBV5-4	ASSFPPPRGVNEQF
TRBD2	TRBV7-9	ASSPRTSGGLRGETQY
.	TRBV12-3/TRBV12-4	ASSFRTTGELF
.	TRBV19	ASSPGGSLTNTGELF
.	TRBV7-2	ASRRGATDTQY
TRBD1	TRBV7-2	ASSPSGTGGFDTQY
TRBD2	TRBV27	ASRNTARGGNTGELF
TRBD1	TRBV7-2	ASSRGTGYSSTDTQY
TRBD1	TRBV19	ASSIGTGATKNIQY
.	TRBV4-3	ASSQDPWTGKNEQF
TRBD1	TRBV5-6	ASSRFTGGLDQPQH
.	TRBV6-1	ASSESYYQRYEQY
.	TRBV25-1	ASSQTDTQY
.	TRBV5-1	ASSLSGKFDNEQF
.	TRBV21-1	ASKPDPTQGEPYNSPLH
.	TRBV20-1	SATVYNEQF
.	TRBV7-6	ASSLFGAGASYNEQF
.	TRBV27	ASSFTPSGLPYEQY
.	TRBV11-2	ASSLLRRGLSGYT